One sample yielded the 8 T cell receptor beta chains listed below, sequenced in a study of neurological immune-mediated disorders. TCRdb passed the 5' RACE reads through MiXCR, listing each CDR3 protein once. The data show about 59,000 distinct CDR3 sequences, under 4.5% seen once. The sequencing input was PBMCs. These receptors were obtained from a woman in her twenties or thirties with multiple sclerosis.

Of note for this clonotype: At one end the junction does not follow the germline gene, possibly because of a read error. CDR3 in DNA: TGTGCCAGCAGCTCCCTTAATTCACCCCTCAACTTT. It yields the protein CASSSLNSPLNF. This chain connects TRBV7-6 to TRBJ1-6; no clear D. The CDR3 length is 12 residues. Germline V lookup: CDR1 SGHVS, CDR2 FNYEAQ.

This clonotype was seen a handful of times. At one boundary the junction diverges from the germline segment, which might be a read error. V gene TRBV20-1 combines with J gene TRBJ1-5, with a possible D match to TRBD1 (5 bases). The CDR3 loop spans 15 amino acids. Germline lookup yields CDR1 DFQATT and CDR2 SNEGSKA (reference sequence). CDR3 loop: CSARGLRESNQPQNF. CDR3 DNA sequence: TGCAGTGCTAGGGGGCTCAGGGAGAGCAATCAGCCCCAGAATTTT.

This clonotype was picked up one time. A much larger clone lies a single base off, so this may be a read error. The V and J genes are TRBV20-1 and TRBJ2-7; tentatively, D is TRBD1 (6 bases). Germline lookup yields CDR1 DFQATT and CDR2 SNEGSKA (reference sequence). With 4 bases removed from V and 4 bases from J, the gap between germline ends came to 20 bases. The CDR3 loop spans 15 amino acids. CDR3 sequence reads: CSAIDMSQGPYEQYF. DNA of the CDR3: TGCAGTGCTATAGATATGAGTCAGGGGCCTTACGAGCAGTACTTC.

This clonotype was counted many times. In DNA form, the CDR3 reads TGTGCCAGCAGTTACTCGACGCTCGGAGGGAGTGATCAGCCCCAGCATTTT. It specifies CASSYSTLGGSDQPQHF. The rearrangement links TRBV6-6 to TRBJ1-5; D is unresolved. V was shortened by 0 bases and J by 5 bases, with 17 bases between the two germline ends. Germline assignment: CDR1 MNHNY and CDR2 SVGAGI (reference sequence). The CDR3 consists of 17 residues.

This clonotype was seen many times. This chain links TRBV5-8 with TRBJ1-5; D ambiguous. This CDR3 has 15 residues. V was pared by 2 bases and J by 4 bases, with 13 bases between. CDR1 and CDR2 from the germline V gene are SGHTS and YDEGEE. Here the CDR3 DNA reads TGTGCCAGCAGCTTCAGGTCTCTCCAGAATCAGCCCCAGCATTTT. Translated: CASSFRSLQNQPQHF.

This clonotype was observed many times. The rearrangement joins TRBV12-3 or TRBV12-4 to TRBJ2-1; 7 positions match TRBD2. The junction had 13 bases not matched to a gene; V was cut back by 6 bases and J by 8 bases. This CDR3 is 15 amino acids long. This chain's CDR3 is CASSPTGTTSYEQFF. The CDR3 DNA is TGTGCCAGCAGCCCGACCGGGACTACGAGCTATGAGCAGTTCTTC.

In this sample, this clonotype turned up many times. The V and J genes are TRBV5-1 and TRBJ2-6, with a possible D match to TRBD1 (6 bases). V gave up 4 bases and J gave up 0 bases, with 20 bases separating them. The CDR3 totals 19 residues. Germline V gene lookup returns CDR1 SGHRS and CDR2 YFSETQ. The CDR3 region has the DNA TGCGCCAGCAGCATACTCCCGACAGGTTTTTCCTCTGGGGCCAACGTCCTGACTTTC. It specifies CASSILPTGFSSGANVLTF.

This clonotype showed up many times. CDR3 in amino acids: CASRHGLAGGLDEQFF. CDR3 sequence (DNA): TGCGCCAGCAGGCACGGACTAGCGGGAGGGCTAGATGAGCAGTTCTTC. This rearrangement joins TRBV5-1 to TRBJ2-1; 15 bases are shared with TRBD2. The J segment lost 8 bases and the V segment lost 5 bases, leaving 8 bases of the junction unmatched. CDR3 size: 16 residues. Germline V gene sequence: CDR1 SGHRS, CDR2 YFSETQ.